Following are 21 T cell receptor beta chains from one sample sequenced in a study of identical twins. TCRdb redid the calling of the 5' RACE reads with MiXCR, one entry per CDR3 protein. The sample holds 450,000 or so distinct CDR3 sequences; approximately 24% are singletons and the top ten take approximately 2.9%. These data were likewise used in another study, on T cells expressing NK-cell markers.

What was sequenced was CD4+ T cells sorted from blood. These receptors came from a woman younger than 35 in good health.

V and J are TRBV19 and TRBJ1-6; no reliable D call. This CDR3 is 14 amino acids long. Looked up from germline, CDR1 is LNHDA and CDR2 is SQIVND (reference sequence). The germline V and J ends were trimmed by 4 bases and 4 bases, with 8 bases remaining between them. In nucleotides, the CDR3 is TGTGCCAGTAGTACGGAAGGGTATAATTCACCCCTCCACTTT. Translated: CASSTEGYNSPLHF.

The CDR3 reads CASSLPRDFLWLGYTF. CDR3 nucleotides: TGTGCCAGCAGCTTACCCAGGGATTTCCTATGGCTGGGCTACACCTTC. The rearrangement uses TRBV7-2 and TRBJ1-2, with D tentatively TRBD1 (5 bases). V gave up 2 bases and J gave up 8 bases, with 21 bases separating them. Germline lookup yields CDR1 SGHTA and CDR2 FQGNSA. The CDR3 covers 16 residues.

This sequence joins TRBV20-1 and TRBJ1-2; 8 bases are a match to TRBD1. The length of the CDR3 is 13 residues. The V segment lost 5 bases and the J segment 5 bases; nucleotides outside the gene matches: 7. Looked up from germline, CDR1 is DFQATT and CDR2 is SNEGSKA (reference sequence). CDR3 loop: CSAFTDRDYGYTF. In DNA form, the CDR3 reads TGCAGTGCTTTCACGGACAGGGATTATGGCTACACCTTC.

This clonotype was counted only a few times. The V gene is TRBV20-1, the J gene TRBJ2-1, with D possibly called TRBD1 or TRBD2 (5 bases each). The CDR3 is 11 residues long. V lost 1 base and J lost 13, with 11 bases in between. Germline V gives CDR1 DFQATT, CDR2 SNEGSKA (reference sequence). CDR3 protein: CSARAPGPQFF. The CDR3 DNA follows: TGCAGTGCTAGAGCTCCGGGACCTCAGTTCTTC.

This clonotype was detected a few times. The CDR3 DNA is TGTGCCAGCAGCCCGGGGCTAGCGTTTTACAATGAGCAGTTCTTC. This codes for CASSPGLAFYNEQFF. The chain employs TRBV6-2 or TRBV6-3 and TRBJ2-1, with a possible D match to TRBD2 (6 bases). Looked up from germline, CDR1 is MNHEY and CDR2 is SVGEGT. Deletions cut 6 bases from V and 4 bases from J, with 16 bases between. This CDR3 has 15 amino acids.

This clonotype was seen more than once but under ten times. J is TRBJ1-5 and V is TRBV6-2 or TRBV6-3; weak D call: TRBD1 (5 bases). CDR1 is MNHEY and CDR2 is SVGEGT in the germline V gene. The CDR3 spans 16 residues. Trimming removed 2 bases at V and 2 bases at J, with 13 bases between. CDR3 sequence reads: CASSYGQGWGNQPQHF. Written as DNA, the CDR3 is TGTGCCAGCAGTTACGGGCAGGGTTGGGGCAATCAGCCCCAGCATTTT.

This rearrangement joins TRBV15 to TRBJ2-1; D unclear. Trimming cost V 2 bases and J 2 bases, with 13 bases left between them. Germline CDR1 reads LNHNV; CDR2 reads YYDKDF (reference sequence). This CDR3 has 16 residues. CDR3 protein: CATSRLHLSAYNEQFF. The CDR3 bases are TGTGCCACCAGCAGACTTCATTTATCAGCCTACAATGAGCAGTTCTTC.

This clonotype was seen more than once but under ten times. Here the CDR3 DNA reads TGTGCCAGCAGCATCCGGGACAGGGCAGGGAATGGGGAGACCCAGTACTTC. Protein sequence: CASSIRDRAGNGETQYF. V and J are TRBV7-8 and TRBJ2-5, with 9 bases aligning to TRBD1. With 5 bases clipped from V and 5 bases from J, the junction kept 15 bases outside the gene matches. CDR3 length: 17 amino acids. Germline V gene sequence: CDR1 SGHVS, CDR2 FQNEAQ.

V usage is TRBV20-1 and J usage is TRBJ2-7, with D maybe TRBD2 (6 bases). V shed 1 base and J shed 2 bases, with 12 bases lying between them. This CDR3 region has 14 residues. Germline CDR1 DFQATT, CDR2 SNEGSKA (reference sequence). This chain's CDR3 is CSARGVGTPYEQYF. CDR3 nucleotides: TGCAGTGCTAGAGGAGTAGGGACTCCCTACGAGCAGTACTTC.

This chain uses TRBV11-3 with TRBJ2-1; unclear D gene. This CDR3 spans 15 amino acids. V lost 1 base, J lost 8 bases, and 15 bases lay in between. From germline, CDR1 is SGHNT and CDR2 YENEEA. The DNA of the CDR3 is TGTGCCAGCAGCTTAGGGTTAGGACGGATTGATGAGCAGTTCTTC. It yields the protein CASSLGLGRIDEQFF.

Written as DNA, the CDR3 is TGTGCCAGCAGCCAGAGGGGGGTGCTGACTGGAAACACCATATATTTT. Protein sequence: CASSQRGVLTGNTIYF. J is TRBJ1-3 and V is TRBV14; maybe TRBD1 (6 bases). Germline CDR1 is SGHDN and CDR2 is FVKESK. The CDR3 is made up of 16 amino acids. The V and J ends lost 3 bases and 2 bases respectively, with 14 bases between them. Full variable domain (rest looked up from reference TRBV14 and TRBJ1-3): EAGVTQFPSHSVIEKGQTVTLRCDPISGHDNLYWYRRVMGKEIKFLLHFVKESKQDESGMPNNRFLAERTGGTYSTLKVQPAELEDSGVYFCASSQRGVLTGNTIYFGEGSWLTVV.

This clonotype was counted a few times. The chain employs TRBV11-1 and TRBJ2-7, with 12 nucleotides matching TRBD2. In germline, CDR1 is SGHAT, CDR2 FQDESV (reference sequence). The V and J ends lost 4 bases and 3 bases, in that order; junction bases with no gene match: 13. CDR3 length equals 18 residues. The DNA of the CDR3 is TGTGCCAGCAGCTGGAGGACTAGCGGGGCCTTCGGGGGCTACGAGCAGTACTTC. Protein: CASSWRTSGAFGGYEQYF.

This chain links TRBV6-2 or TRBV6-3 with TRBJ1-2; 9 bases match TRBD1. Trimming removed 5 bases from V and 5 bases from J; junction bases left unmatched: 3. Germline lookup yields CDR1 MNHEY and CDR2 SVGEGT. CDR3 length equals 13 residues. In DNA, the CDR3 is TGTGCCAGCAGTGGGACAGGGATTTATGGCTACACCTTC. Encoded protein: CASSGTGIYGYTF.

The chain recombines TRBV6-5 with TRBJ2-1; 7 bases align to TRBD2. CDR3 size: 12 residues. V was clipped by 6 bases and J by 8 bases; unmatched bases: 4. The germline CDR1 and CDR2 sequences are MNHEY and SVGAGI. The CDR3 protein is CASSHTSDEQFF. Here the CDR3 DNA reads TGTGCCAGCAGCCATACTAGCGATGAGCAGTTCTTC.

The table lists this clonotype with a few counts. The CDR3 DNA reads TGTGCCAGCAGCTTACCCCCGAACACAGATACGCAGTATTTT. Protein sequence: CASSLPPNTDTQYF. The rearrangement uses TRBV7-9 and TRBJ2-3; D is unclear. Trimming left V 2 bases short and J 2 bases short, with 8 bases between. This CDR3 spans 14 amino acids. Germline loops: CDR1 SEHNR, CDR2 FQNEAQ (reference sequence).

V gene TRBV6-5 combines with J gene TRBJ2-1; the D gene is possibly TRBD2 (7 bases). Trimming pared 3 bases from V and 8 bases from J, leaving 20 bases between. Per germline, CDR1 MNHEY and CDR2 SVGAGI. There are 16 residues in the CDR3. The DNA of the CDR3 is TGTGCCAGCAGTTATGGGGGGGCGGGGAGAATGTATGAGCAGTTCTTC. This encodes CASSYGGAGRMYEQFF.

The rearrangement uses TRBV20-1 and TRBJ1-1; 8 bases agree with TRBD1. The CDR3 is 14 residues long. Germline CDR1 is DFQATT and CDR2 is SNEGSKA (reference sequence). Trimming at V came to 6 bases and at J to 6 bases, leaving 12 bases not matched to a gene. CDR3 coding DNA: TGCAGTGCGTACGGGACAGGAGGAGGATCTGAAGCTTTCTTT. Amino acids: CSAYGTGGGSEAFF.

This chain joins TRBV10-3 and TRBJ1-1, with D tentatively TRBD1 (6 bases). The V gene lost 6 bases and the J gene lost 8 bases, with 10 bases spanning the gap. Germline assignment: CDR1 ENHRY and CDR2 SYGVKD. The CDR3 has 11 residues. The CDR3 DNA follows: TGTGCCATCAGGGGGGCCAGCGAAGCTTTCTTT. Protein: CAIRGASEAFF.

CDR3 loop: CASSSLAGGETQYF. In DNA form, the CDR3 reads TGTGCCAGCAGCTCACTAGCGGGAGGAGAGACCCAGTACTTC. The gene calls are TRBV11-2 and TRBJ2-5; TRBD2 agrees at 12 bases. Germline CDR1 reads SGHAT; CDR2 reads FQNNGV. With 4 bases clipped from V and 4 bases from J, the junction kept 1 base outside the gene matches. This CDR3 has 14 amino acids. The variable domain in full, completed from reference TRBV11-2 and TRBJ2-5, reads EAGVAQSPRYKIIEKRQSVAFWCNPISGHATLYWYQQILGQGPKLLIQFQNNGVVDDSQLPKDRFSAERLKGVDSTLKIQPAKLEDSAVYLCASSSLAGGETQYFGPGTRLLVL.

This clonotype was observed a few times. The CDR3: CASSQEKGSYEQYF. In DNA, the CDR3 is TGTGCCAGCAGCCAAGAGAAAGGTTCCTACGAGCAGTACTTC. V and J are TRBV14 and TRBJ2-7; D not resolved. V was cut by 0 bases and J by 1 base, with 7 bases left in between. The CDR3 is 14 residues long. Germline-derived CDR1 and CDR2 are SGHDN and FVKESK.

V is TRBV20-1 and J is TRBJ2-3; the match to TRBD1 covers 7 bases. The V segment lost 5 bases and the J segment 2 bases; nucleotides outside the gene matches: 7. The CDR3 length is 14 residues. Per the germline V gene, CDR1 is DFQATT and CDR2 is SNEGSKA (reference sequence). CDR3 loop: CSADQTGITDTQYF. As DNA, the CDR3 is TGCAGTGCTGACCAGACAGGGATCACAGATACGCAGTATTTT.